The 27 T cell receptor beta chains presented below share a single source sample, sequenced in a study of T cell repertoires in ileal Crohn's disease. TCRdb's copy holds only in-frame clones and misses some; the assay was immunoSEQ multiplex PCR. The data hold several thousand clones, with about 70% observed a single time. Material: ileal tissue. Receptor source: an adult with Crohn's disease.

There are a few counts of this clone. V and J are TRBV6-5 and TRBJ1-2; no reliable D call. The germline V gene has CDR1 MNHEY and CDR2 SVGAGI. Between the trimmed V and J ends, which lost 4 bases and 6 bases, there was a span of 15 bases. The CDR3 is made up of 14 amino acids. The CDR3 loop is CASSSPRTEDGYTF. CDR3 bases: TGTGCCAGCAGTTCCCCCAGGACGGAGGATGGCTACACCTTC.

This rearrangement joins TRBV6-5 to TRBJ1-1, with 7 nucleotides matching TRBD1. Per germline, CDR1 MNHEY and CDR2 SVGAGI. V lost 4 bases to trimming and J lost 0 bases; unmatched junction nucleotides: 5. The CDR3 is 15 amino acids. This CDR3 reads CASSLGQWVNTEAFF. In DNA form, the CDR3 reads TGTGCCAGCAGTTTGGGACAGTGGGTGAACACTGAAGCTTTCTTT.

This clone has just a few counts. The chain is built from TRBV6-1 and TRBJ2-7, with D possibly TRBD2 on 6 matching bases. Germline V lookup: CDR1 MNHNS, CDR2 SASEGT. The CDR3 is made up of 14 amino acids. The V end was cut by 0 bases, the J end by 5 bases, with 11 bases between. CDR3 loop: CASSEALAIDEQYF. CDR3 DNA: TGTGCCAGCAGTGAAGCCCTAGCGATCGACGAGCAGTACTTC.

The chain couples TRBV27 to TRBJ1-5; D unresolved. Germline values: CDR1 MNHEY, CDR2 SMNVEV (reference sequence). Trimming pared 5 bases from V and 7 bases from J, leaving 24 bases between. This CDR3 has 17 residues. The CDR3 bases are TGTGCCAGCAGTCCTATCGAGGGCGGGATCTTGGTACAGCCCCAGCATTTT. Amino acids: CASSPIEGGILVQPQHF.

V is TRBV21-1 and J is TRBJ1-5. TRBV21-1 is noted as a pseudogene. CDR3 size: 16 residues. The CDR3, as DNA: TGTGCCAGCAGCAAAGGCGGGTATTATAGCAATCAGCCCCAGCATTTT. Amino acids: CASSKGGYYSNQPQHF.

J is TRBJ1-1 and V is TRBV29-1; TRBD1 is a possible D gene (6 bases). Per germline, CDR1 SQVTM and CDR2 ANQGSEA. V lost 1 base, J lost 6 bases, and 12 bases lay in between. The CDR3 consists of 13 residues. The CDR3, as DNA: TGCAGCGTTGAAGGGACAGCCGGCGCTGAAGCTTTCTTT. As protein: CSVEGTAGAEAFF.

This clone was counted a single time. The V and J genes are TRBV28 and TRBJ2-2; 9 bases are a match to TRBD2. Unmatched junction bases numbered 4, after V lost 8 bases and J lost 0 bases. The V gene's germline CDR1 is MDHEN and CDR2 SYDVKM. CDR3 length equals 15 residues. CDR3 loop: CASARLAANTGELFF. The CDR3 nucleotides read TGTGCCAGCGCCCGACTAGCGGCGAACACCGGGGAGCTGTTTTTT.

This clone appeared once. V is TRBV5-1 and J is TRBJ2-3; TRBD2 matches 8 bases. Germline V lookup: CDR1 SGHRS, CDR2 YFSETQ. This CDR3 is 15 amino acids long. V was pared by 1 base and J by 5 bases, with 6 bases of the junction left unmatched. CDR3 bases: TGCGCCAGCAGCTTGAGCGGGGGCAACGGAGATACGCAGTATTTT. Its translation: CASSLSGGNGDTQYF. Variable domain in full (rest from reference TRBV5-1 and TRBJ2-3): KAGVTQTPRYLIKTRGQQVTLSCSPISGHRSVSWYQQTPGQGLQFLFEYFSETQRNKGNFPGRFSGRQFSNSRSEMNVSTLELGDSALYLCASSLSGGNGDTQYFGPGTRLTVL.

The V and J genes are TRBV5-1 and TRBJ1-2; 7 nucleotides agree with TRBD1. Germline CDR1 SGHRS, CDR2 YFSETQ. V was pared by 7 bases and J by 5 bases, with 2 bases of the junction left unmatched. The CDR3 length is 11 residues. DNA of the CDR3: TGCGCCAGCGGGGACAGTTATGGCTACACCTTC. Translation: CASGDSYGYTF.

J is TRBJ1-4 and V is TRBV5-1; TRBD1 might be the D (6 bases). V was clipped by 5 bases and J by 7 bases, with 15 bases between them. The length of the CDR3 is 14 residues. Germline-derived CDR1 and CDR2 are SGHRS and YFSETQ. CDR3 in DNA: TGCGCCAGCAGTTTGACAGGCCCCGGTGAAAAACTGTTTTTT. Translation: CASSLTGPGEKLFF.

This rearrangement joins TRBV5-4 to TRBJ2-1, with 8 positions matching TRBD2. After removal of 0 bases from V and 15 bases from J, the junction contained 5 bases not matched to a gene. This CDR3 has 12 residues. Germline values: CDR1 SGHNT, CDR2 YYREEE (reference sequence). CDR3 DNA sequence: TGTGCCAGCAGCTTGGGATCCGGGGGGGGGTTCTTC. Translation gives CASSLGSGGGFF.

V gene TRBV7-2 combines with J gene TRBJ2-7, with D perhaps matching TRBD1 (6 bases). Trimming pared 5 bases from V and 2 bases from J, leaving 16 bases between. The CDR3 runs to 15 residues. Germline V gene sequence: CDR1 SGHTA, CDR2 FQGNSA. The CDR3 region has the DNA TGTGCCAGCAGCCCAGACCGGGACACACCCTACGAGCAGTACTTC. Protein product: CASSPDRDTPYEQYF.

CDR3 sequence: CASSNQGSYEQYF. CDR3 bases: TGCGCCAGCAGCAACCAGGGTTCCTACGAGCAGTACTTC. The V and J genes are TRBV5-1 and TRBJ2-7, with D possibly matching TRBD1 (5 bases). V lost 4 bases, J lost 1 base, and 9 bases lay in between. The germline V gene has CDR1 SGHRS and CDR2 YFSETQ. This CDR3 comprises 13 residues.

This clone was seen only a few times. The chain has TRBV28 and TRBJ1-2; D uncertain. V was pared by 7 bases and J by 4 bases, with 16 bases between. Germline CDR1 MDHEN, CDR2 SYDVKM. The CDR3 has 14 residues. CDR3: CASTRNGVGYGYTF. Written as DNA, the CDR3 is TGTGCCAGCACCAGAAACGGGGTGGGCTATGGCTACACCTTC.

The chain carries TRBV7-6 and TRBJ1-4; 8 bases are shared with TRBD1. Unmatched junction bases numbered 10, after V lost 0 bases and J lost 13 bases. The V gene's germline CDR1 is SGHVS and CDR2 FNYEAQ. The CDR3 has 15 amino acids. The CDR3 sequence: CASSLAETGDNTLFF. The CDR3 DNA is TGTGCCAGCAGCTTAGCCGAGACAGGGGACAACACACTGTTTTTT.

The chain is built from TRBV5-1 and TRBJ1-3; 8 bases line up with TRBD1. The CDR3 runs 15 residues. V lost 0 bases, J lost 6 bases, and 5 bases stayed unmatched. Germline-derived CDR1 and CDR2 are SGHRS and YFSETQ. The CDR3 DNA is TGCGCCAGCAGCTTGGGGACAGGGTGGCCAAACACCATATATTTT. Its translation is CASSLGTGWPNTIYF.

The chain links TRBV7-8 to TRBJ2-5, with 10 bases matching TRBD2. Germline assignment: CDR1 SGHVS and CDR2 FQNEAQ. CDR3 size: 15 residues. The trim removed 5 bases at V and 4 bases at J, leaving 7 bases unmatched. The CDR3 DNA reads TGTGCCAGCAGCCTAGGAGCGGGGGGGCTAGAGACCCAGTACTTC. This codes for CASSLGAGGLETQYF.

The chain has TRBV7-9 and TRBJ1-1; 10 bases fit TRBD1. V shed 3 bases, J shed 3 bases, and the junction held 7 bases outside the gene matches. Per germline, CDR1 SEHNR and CDR2 FQNEAQ (reference sequence). This CDR3 spans 16 amino acids. CDR3 protein: CASSLWVGTGDTEAFF. CDR3 nucleotide sequence: TGTGCCAGCAGCTTGTGGGTTGGGACAGGGGACACTGAAGCTTTCTTT.

The chain uses TRBV5-5 and TRBJ2-3, with TRBD2 matching over 9 bases. CDR3 length: 16 amino acids. J lost 0 bases, V lost 0 bases, and 2 bases had no gene match. CDR1 is SGHKS, CDR2 YYEKEE, per germline (reference sequence). CDR3 nucleotides: TGTGCCAGCAGCTTGGCGGCGGGGGGGAGCACAGATACGCAGTATTTT. Residues: CASSLAAGGSTDTQYF.

CDR3 region: CASSLRAGSYNEQFF. CDR3 coding DNA: TGTGCCAGCAGCCTGAGGGCCGGCTCCTACAATGAGCAGTTCTTC. The rearrangement uses TRBV6-5 and TRBJ2-1; D possibly corresponds to TRBD2 (5 bases). V was clipped by 6 bases and J by 0 bases, with 12 bases between them. The CDR3 totals 15 residues. Looked up from germline, CDR1 is MNHEY and CDR2 is SVGAGI.

The chain couples TRBV10-3 to TRBJ1-1; D unclear. This CDR3 has 11 amino acids. Deletions cut 7 bases from V and 11 bases from J, with 14 bases between. Germline-derived CDR1 and CDR2 are ENHRY and SYGVKD. The CDR3 protein is CAITVCLRAFF. The CDR3 DNA follows: TGTGCCATCACCGTTTGCCTCAGGGCTTTCTTT.

This chain links TRBV6-5 with TRBJ2-2; TRBD1 matches at 7 bases. Germline V gives CDR1 MNHEY, CDR2 SVGAGI. Unmatched junction bases numbered 3, after V lost 0 bases and J lost 8 bases. The CDR3 runs to 14 residues. CDR3 nucleotides: TGTGCCAGCAGTTACTCCAGGGGGTCGGGGGAGCTGTTTTTT. Translation: CASSYSRGSGELFF.

The rearrangement joins TRBV5-1 to TRBJ1-1; 7 nucleotides match TRBD1. The V and J ends lost 1 base and 3 bases, in that order; junction bases with no gene match: 0. The CDR3 contains 13 residues. CDR1 SGHRS and CDR2 YFSETQ come from the germline V gene. The CDR3 region is CASSLTGDTEAFF. The DNA for the CDR3 is TGCGCCAGCAGCTTGACAGGGGACACTGAAGCTTTCTTT.

This rearrangement joins TRBV7-9 to TRBJ2-7, with D perhaps matching TRBD1 (6 bases). Germline V gives CDR1 SEHNR, CDR2 FQNEAQ (reference sequence). This CDR3 region has 15 residues. The germline V and J ends were trimmed by 3 bases and 5 bases, with 17 bases remaining between them. CDR3 residues: CASSLGATTAHEQYF. DNA of the CDR3: TGTGCCAGCAGCTTGGGGGCCACCACCGCCCACGAGCAGTACTTC.

In the case of this clone: One end of the junction varies from germline; a read error may be responsible. Here the CDR3 DNA reads TGCGCCAGCAGATTGGACAGGGACGGGGAAACTTTCTTT. Translating gives CASRLDRDGETFF. The chain links TRBV5-1 to TRBJ1-1, with 8 bases lining up with TRBD1. Germline CDR1 SGHRS, CDR2 YFSETQ. The CDR3 totals 13 residues. The whole variable domain, remainder taken from reference TRBV5-1 and TRBJ1-1, is KAGVTQTPRYLIKTRGQQVTLSCSPISGHRSVSWYQQTPGQGLQFLFEYFSETQRNKGNFPGRFSGRQFSNSRSEMNVSTLELGDSALYLCASRLDRDGETFFGQGTRLTVV.

This sequence joins TRBV29-1 and TRBJ2-1; a weak D match, TRBD1 (6 bases). CDR1 is SQVTM, CDR2 ANQGSEA, per germline. The CDR3 is 15 residues long. Trimming took 4 bases from V and 0 from J, leaving 13 bases between them. The CDR3 region is CSVGGHSSSYNEQFF. The CDR3 nucleotides are TGCAGCGTTGGGGGACATTCGAGCTCCTACAATGAGCAGTTCTTC.

The chain combines TRBV9 with TRBJ2-1, with 10 bases aligning to TRBD1. Trimming took 3 bases from V and 8 from J; bases not matched to a gene: 5. Looked up from germline, CDR1 is SGDLS and CDR2 is YYNGEE. This CDR3 comprises 14 residues. The CDR3 DNA follows: TGTGCCAGCAGCGAGGGGACAGGGGTCGATGAGCAGTTCTTC. It translates to CASSEGTGVDEQFF.